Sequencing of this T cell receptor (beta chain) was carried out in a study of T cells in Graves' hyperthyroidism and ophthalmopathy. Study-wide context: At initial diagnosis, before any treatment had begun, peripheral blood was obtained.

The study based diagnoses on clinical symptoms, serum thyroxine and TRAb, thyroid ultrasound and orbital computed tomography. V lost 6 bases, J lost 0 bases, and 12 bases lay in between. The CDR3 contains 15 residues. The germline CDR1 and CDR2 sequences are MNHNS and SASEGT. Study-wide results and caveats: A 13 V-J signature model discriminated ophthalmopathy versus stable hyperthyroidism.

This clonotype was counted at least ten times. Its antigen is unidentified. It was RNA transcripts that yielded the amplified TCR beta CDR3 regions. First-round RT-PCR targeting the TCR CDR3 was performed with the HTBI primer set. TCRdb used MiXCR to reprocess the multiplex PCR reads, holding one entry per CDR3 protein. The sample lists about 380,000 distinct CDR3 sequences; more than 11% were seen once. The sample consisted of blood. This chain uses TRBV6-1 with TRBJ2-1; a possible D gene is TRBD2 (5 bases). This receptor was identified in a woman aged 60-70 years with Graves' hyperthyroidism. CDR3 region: CASRLDHASYNEQFF. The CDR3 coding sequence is TGTGCCAGCAGACTAGACCACGCCTCCTACAATGAGCAGTTCTTC.